The 16 T cell receptor beta chains below all came from one sample that was sequenced in a study of T cell responses to AZD1222 COVID-19 vaccine. Sequenced by immunoSEQ multiplex PCR; TCRdb stores in-frame clones only, minus some. This table holds some 150,000 clones, about 87% found once. The sample here was peripheral blood, taken 28 days after the second AZD1222 dose. The receptors here all came from an adult who received the AZD1222 COVID-19 vaccine.

The rearrangement uses TRBV5-6 and TRBJ1-3; D perhaps matches TRBD1 (5 bases). There are 14 residues in the CDR3. Germline loops: CDR1 SGHDT, CDR2 YYEEEE. V lost 7 bases, J lost 1 base, and 12 bases lay in between. This chain's CDR3 is CASGSKGSGNTIYF. DNA for the CDR3: TGTGCCAGCGGCAGCAAGGGGTCTGGAAACACCATATATTTT.

This chain joins TRBV4-2 and TRBJ2-1, with TRBD1 as a possible D gene (6 bases). Trimming pared 5 bases from V and 7 bases from J, leaving 18 bases between. Per the germline V gene, CDR1 is LGHNA and CDR2 is YNFKEQ. The CDR3 extends over 15 amino acids. The CDR3 sequence is CASSLRTPGDNEQFF. The CDR3 nucleotides read TGTGCCAGCAGCTTACGGACTCCAGGGGATAATGAGCAGTTCTTC.

Only one count was recorded for this clone. The chain employs TRBV18 and TRBJ1-1, with D tentatively TRBD1 (5 bases). Germline CDR1 and CDR2: KGHSH and LQKENI. This CDR3 has 15 residues. V was clipped by 3 bases and J by 2 bases, with 13 bases between them. The CDR3 spells CASSPLRDSNTEAFF. The CDR3 region has the DNA TGTGCCAGCTCACCTCTCAGGGATAGTAACACTGAAGCTTTCTTT.

The DNA for the CDR3 is TGTGCCAGCAGCTTAAGGGGGACTAGCGGGAGGAACAATGAGCAGTTCTTC. This encodes CASSLRGTSGRNNEQFF. This chain links TRBV7-3 with TRBJ2-1; TRBD2 matches 15 bases. V shed 1 base and J 5 bases; nucleotides not matched to a gene: 3. Germline values: CDR1 SGHTA, CDR2 FQGTGA. CDR3 length: 17 amino acids.

The CDR3 nucleotides are TGTGCCAGCAGCCGAGGGACAGGGAGCAATCAGCCCCAGCATTTT. Its protein is CASSRGTGSNQPQHF. J is TRBJ1-5 and V is TRBV14; 9 bases line up with TRBD1. The germline V gene encodes CDR1 SGHDN and CDR2 FVKESK. V was pared by 4 bases and J by 1 base, with 2 bases of the junction left unmatched. The CDR3 length is 15 residues.

The V call is TRBV13, the J call TRBJ1-2, with D perhaps matching TRBD1 (5 bases). Trimming shortened V by 6 bases and J by 4 bases, and 21 bases separated the two germline ends. This CDR3 spans 16 amino acids. Germline CDR1 PRHDT, CDR2 FYEKMQ (reference sequence). The CDR3 DNA reads TGTGCCAGCAGGCTCGGGAGAGGGGCCTTTTCCTATGGCTACACCTTC. Encoded protein: CASRLGRGAFSYGYTF.

The chain is built from TRBV11-2 and TRBJ2-1; possibly TRBD2 for D (6 bases). CDR1 and CDR2 (germline): SGHAT, FQNNGV. The germline V and J ends were trimmed by 6 bases and 3 bases, with 12 bases remaining between them. CDR3 size: 14 residues. CDR3: CASSSLGGYNEQFF. The CDR3 DNA sequence: TGTGCCAGCAGTTCCTTGGGGGGCTACAATGAGCAGTTCTTC.

Only a few counts were recorded for this clone. This sequence joins TRBV29-1 and TRBJ2-7; the match to TRBD2 covers 11 bases. Germline-derived CDR1 and CDR2 are SQVTM and ANQGSEA. With V trimmed by 4 bases and J by 3 bases, 8 bases remained unmatched. The CDR3 consists of 15 residues. The CDR3 sequence is CSVAAGTSGFYEQYF. The CDR3, as DNA: TGCAGCGTTGCCGCGGGGACTAGCGGATTCTACGAGCAGTACTTC.

The V and J genes are TRBV11-2 and TRBJ1-3; 7 bases fit TRBD1. Germline V gene sequence: CDR1 SGHAT, CDR2 FQNNGV. The CDR3 is 16 residues long. V trimming: 5 bases; J trimming: 1 base; junction bases outside the gene matches: 8. CDR3 sequence reads: CASSPGQAKSGNTIYF. The CDR3 DNA follows: TGTGCCAGCAGCCCAGGACAGGCGAAATCTGGAAACACCATATATTTT.

The rearrangement uses TRBV6-1 and TRBJ2-3, with D possibly called TRBD1 or TRBD2 (6 bases each). The CDR3 totals 18 residues. Germline V lookup: CDR1 MNHNS, CDR2 SASEGT. The V gene lost 3 bases and the J gene lost 1 base, with 20 bases spanning the gap. Here the CDR3 reads CASSDIELGGRRTDTQYF. CDR3 coding DNA: TGTGCCAGCAGTGATATCGAACTCGGGGGCCGTCGCACAGATACGCAGTATTTT.

The V gene is TRBV4-3, the J gene TRBJ1-2, with 11 bases lining up with TRBD1. V shed 0 bases, J shed 0 bases, and the junction held 9 bases outside the gene matches. From germline, CDR1 is LGHNA and CDR2 YSLEER. CDR3 size: 19 residues. The CDR3 spells CASSQEFGDRGGSNYGYTF. The CDR3 nucleotides are TGCGCCAGCAGCCAAGAATTCGGGGACAGGGGGGGATCTAACTATGGCTACACCTTC.

The chain uses TRBV11-3 and TRBJ1-1; D perhaps matches TRBD1 (5 bases). Germline V gene lookup returns CDR1 SGHNT and CDR2 YENEEA. The CDR3 has 14 amino acids. V shed 2 bases and J shed 1 base, with 8 bases lying between them. In nucleotides, the CDR3 is TGTGCCAGCAGCTTAAGCGGGGGGAACACTGAAGCTTTCTTT. The encoded protein is CASSLSGGNTEAFF.

The chain employs TRBV2 and TRBJ2-7; D remains unclear. Trimming removed 2 bases at V and 6 bases at J, with 11 bases between. The CDR3 totals 13 residues. Germline values: CDR1 SNHLY, CDR2 FYNNEI. CDR3 amino acids: CASSERGSGEQYF. CDR3 DNA: TGTGCCAGCAGTGAACGAGGCTCGGGCGAGCAGTACTTC.

The CDR3 sequence: CAIRGSGVGTEAFF. As DNA, the CDR3 is TGTGCCATCAGGGGTTCTGGGGTAGGGACTGAAGCTTTCTTT. The chain carries TRBV10-3 and TRBJ1-1, with no clear D. CDR3 length: 14 amino acids. The germline V gene has CDR1 ENHRY and CDR2 SYGVKD. V was trimmed by 6 bases and J by 5 bases, leaving 16 bases between them.

The count of this clone is one. The CDR3 spells CASSVVQEARNEQFF. The DNA for the CDR3 is TGTGCCAGCAGCGTAGTTCAGGAAGCGAGGAATGAGCAGTTCTTC. The chain joins TRBV9 to TRBJ2-1; unclear D gene. The CDR3 has 15 residues. The germline gives CDR1 SGDLS, CDR2 YYNGEE. V gave up 0 bases and J gave up 7 bases, with 14 bases separating them.

This clone has a single count. The chain combines TRBV18 with TRBJ2-2; D not certain. V shed 4 bases and J shed 8 bases, with 11 bases lying between them. The CDR3 has 13 amino acids. Germline CDR1 is KGHSH and CDR2 is LQKENI. CDR3 protein: CASSLGLTGELFF. The CDR3 DNA reads TGTGCCAGCTCACTCGGCCTGACAGGGGAGCTGTTTTTT.